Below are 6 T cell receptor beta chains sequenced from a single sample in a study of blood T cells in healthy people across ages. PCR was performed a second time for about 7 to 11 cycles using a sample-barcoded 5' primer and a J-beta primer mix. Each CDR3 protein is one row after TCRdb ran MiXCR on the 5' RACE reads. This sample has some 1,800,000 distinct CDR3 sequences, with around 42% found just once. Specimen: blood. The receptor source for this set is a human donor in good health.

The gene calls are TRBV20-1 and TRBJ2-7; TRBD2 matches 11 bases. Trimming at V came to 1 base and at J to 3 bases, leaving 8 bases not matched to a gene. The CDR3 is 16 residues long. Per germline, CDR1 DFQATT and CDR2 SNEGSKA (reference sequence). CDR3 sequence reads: CSARATSSGGRYEQYF. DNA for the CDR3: TGCAGTGCTAGAGCCACTTCTAGCGGGGGGCGCTACGAGCAGTACTTC.

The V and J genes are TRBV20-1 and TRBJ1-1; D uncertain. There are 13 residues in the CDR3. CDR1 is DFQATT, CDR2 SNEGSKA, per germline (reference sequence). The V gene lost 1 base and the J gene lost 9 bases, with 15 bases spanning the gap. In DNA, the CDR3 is TGCAGTGCTAGAGCTGACACCTTCCTCAAAGCTTTCTTT. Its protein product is CSARADTFLKAFF.

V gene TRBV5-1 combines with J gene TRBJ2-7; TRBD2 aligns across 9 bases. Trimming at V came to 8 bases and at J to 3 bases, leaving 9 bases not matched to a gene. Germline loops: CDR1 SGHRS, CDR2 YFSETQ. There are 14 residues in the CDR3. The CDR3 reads CASTPSGEHYEQYF. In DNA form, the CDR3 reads TGCGCCAGTACGCCTAGCGGGGAACACTACGAGCAGTACTTC.

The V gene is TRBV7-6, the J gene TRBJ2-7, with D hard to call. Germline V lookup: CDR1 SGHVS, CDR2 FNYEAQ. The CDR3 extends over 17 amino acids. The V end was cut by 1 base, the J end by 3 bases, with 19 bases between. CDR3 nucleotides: TGTGCCAGCAGCTTAGATGGGGTACAGCCTGGGGTCTACGAGCAGTACTTC. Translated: CASSLDGVQPGVYEQYF.

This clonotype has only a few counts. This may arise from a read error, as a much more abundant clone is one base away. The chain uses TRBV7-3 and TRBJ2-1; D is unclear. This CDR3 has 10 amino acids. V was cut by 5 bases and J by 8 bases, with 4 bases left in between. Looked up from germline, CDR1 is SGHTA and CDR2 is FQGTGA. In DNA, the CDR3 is TGTGCCAGCAGCCGGTATGAGCAGTTCTTC. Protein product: CASSRYEQFF.

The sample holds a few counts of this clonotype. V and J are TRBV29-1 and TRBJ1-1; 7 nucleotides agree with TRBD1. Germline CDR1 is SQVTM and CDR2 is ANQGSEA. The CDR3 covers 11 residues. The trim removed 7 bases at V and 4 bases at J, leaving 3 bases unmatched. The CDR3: CSGEGATEAFF. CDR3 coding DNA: TGCAGCGGGGAGGGGGCCACTGAAGCTTTCTTT.